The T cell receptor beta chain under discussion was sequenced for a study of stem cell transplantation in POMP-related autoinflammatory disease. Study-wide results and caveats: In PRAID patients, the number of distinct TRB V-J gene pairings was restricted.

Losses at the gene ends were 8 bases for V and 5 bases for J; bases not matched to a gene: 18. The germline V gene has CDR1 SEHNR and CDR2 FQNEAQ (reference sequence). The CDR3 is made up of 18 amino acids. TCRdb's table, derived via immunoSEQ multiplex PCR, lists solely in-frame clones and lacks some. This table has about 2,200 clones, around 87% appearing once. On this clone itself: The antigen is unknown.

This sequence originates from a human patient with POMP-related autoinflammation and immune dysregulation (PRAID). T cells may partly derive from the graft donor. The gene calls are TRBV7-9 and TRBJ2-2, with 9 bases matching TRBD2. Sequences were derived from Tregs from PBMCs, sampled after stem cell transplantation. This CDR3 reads CASHRGASGNGWTGELFF. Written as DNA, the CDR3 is TGTGCCAGCCACCGTGGAGCTAGCGGGAACGGATGGACCGGGGAGCTGTTTTTT.